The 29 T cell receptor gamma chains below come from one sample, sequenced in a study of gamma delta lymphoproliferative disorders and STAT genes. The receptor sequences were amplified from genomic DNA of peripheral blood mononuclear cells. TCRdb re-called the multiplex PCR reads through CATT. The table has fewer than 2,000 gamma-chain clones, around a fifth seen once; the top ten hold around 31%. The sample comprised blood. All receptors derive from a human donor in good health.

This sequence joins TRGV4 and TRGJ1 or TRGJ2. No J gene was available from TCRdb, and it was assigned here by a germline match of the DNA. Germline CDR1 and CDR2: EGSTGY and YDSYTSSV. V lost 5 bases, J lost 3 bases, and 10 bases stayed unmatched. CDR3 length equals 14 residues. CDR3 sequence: CATWAGPTYYKKLF. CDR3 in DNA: TGTGCCACCTGGGCCGGCCCTACTTATTATAAGAAACTCTTT.

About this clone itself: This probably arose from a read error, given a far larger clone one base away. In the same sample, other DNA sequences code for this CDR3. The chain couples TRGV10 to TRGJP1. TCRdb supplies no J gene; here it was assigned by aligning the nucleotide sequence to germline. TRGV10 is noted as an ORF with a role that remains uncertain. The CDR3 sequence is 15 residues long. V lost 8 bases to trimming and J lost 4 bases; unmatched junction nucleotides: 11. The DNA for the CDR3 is TGTGCTGCGTGGGACCGGCGATGCACTGGTTGGTTCAAGATATTT. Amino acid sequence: CAAWDRRCTGWFKIF.

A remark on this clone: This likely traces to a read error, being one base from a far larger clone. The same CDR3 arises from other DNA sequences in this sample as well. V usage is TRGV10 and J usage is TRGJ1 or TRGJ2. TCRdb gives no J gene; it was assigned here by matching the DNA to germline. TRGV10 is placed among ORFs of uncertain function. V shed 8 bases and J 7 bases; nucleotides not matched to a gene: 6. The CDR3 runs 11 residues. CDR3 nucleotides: TGTGCTGCGTGGGATGGATATAAGAAACTCTTT. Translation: CAAWDGYKKLF.

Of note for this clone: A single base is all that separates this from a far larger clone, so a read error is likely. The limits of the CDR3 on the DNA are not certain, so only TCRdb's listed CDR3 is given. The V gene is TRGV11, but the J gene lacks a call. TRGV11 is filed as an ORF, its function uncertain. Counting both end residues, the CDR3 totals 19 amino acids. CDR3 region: CTTVPAGLESLATGWFKIF.

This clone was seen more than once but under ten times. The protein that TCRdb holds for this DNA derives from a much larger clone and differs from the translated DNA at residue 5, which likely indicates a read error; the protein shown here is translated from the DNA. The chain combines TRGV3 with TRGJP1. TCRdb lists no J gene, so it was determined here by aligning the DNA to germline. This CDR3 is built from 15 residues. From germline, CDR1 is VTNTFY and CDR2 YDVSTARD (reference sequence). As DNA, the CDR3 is TGTGCCACCTGGGGCAGGCGCCGGTATGGTTGGTTCAAGATATTT. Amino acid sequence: CATWGRRRYGWFKIF.

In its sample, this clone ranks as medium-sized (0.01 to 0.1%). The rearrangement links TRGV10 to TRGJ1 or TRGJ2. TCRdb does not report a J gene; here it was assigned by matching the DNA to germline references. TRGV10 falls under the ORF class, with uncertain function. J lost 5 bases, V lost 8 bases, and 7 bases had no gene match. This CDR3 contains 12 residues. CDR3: CAAWDYDYKKLF. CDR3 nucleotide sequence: TGTGCTGCGTGGGATTATGATTATAAGAAACTCTTT.

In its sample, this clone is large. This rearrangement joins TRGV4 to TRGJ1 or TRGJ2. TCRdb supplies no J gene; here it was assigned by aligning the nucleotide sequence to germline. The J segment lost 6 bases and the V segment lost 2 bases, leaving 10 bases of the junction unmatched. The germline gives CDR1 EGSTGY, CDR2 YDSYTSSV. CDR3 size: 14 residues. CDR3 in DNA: TGTGCCACCTGGGATGCCTCAAAGGGTTATAAGAAACTCTTT. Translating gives CATWDASKGYKKLF.

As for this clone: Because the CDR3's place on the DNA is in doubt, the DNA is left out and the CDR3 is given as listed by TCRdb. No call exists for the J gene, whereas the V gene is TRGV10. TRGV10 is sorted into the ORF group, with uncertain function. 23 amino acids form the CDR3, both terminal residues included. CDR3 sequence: CAAWENLSPRLIIRNSLAVEQHF.

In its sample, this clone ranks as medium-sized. CDR3 bases: TGTGCCTTGTGGGAGGTGCGAATTTATTATAAGAAACTCTTT. Translating it yields CALWEVRIYYKKLF. The chain is built from TRGV9 and TRGJ1 or TRGJ2. The J gene, left out of TCRdb, was set here by checking the DNA against germline. V was pared by 0 bases and J by 3 bases, with 5 bases of the junction left unmatched. There are 14 residues in the CDR3. Germline V gives CDR1 GITISATS, CDR2 ISYDGTV (reference sequence).

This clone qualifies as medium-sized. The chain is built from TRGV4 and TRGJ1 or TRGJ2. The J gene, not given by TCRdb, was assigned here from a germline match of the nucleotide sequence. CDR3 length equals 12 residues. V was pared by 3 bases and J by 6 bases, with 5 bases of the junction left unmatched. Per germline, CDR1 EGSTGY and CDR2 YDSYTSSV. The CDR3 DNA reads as TGTGCCACCTGGGATTTCGCTTATAAGAAACTCTTT. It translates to CATWDFAYKKLF.

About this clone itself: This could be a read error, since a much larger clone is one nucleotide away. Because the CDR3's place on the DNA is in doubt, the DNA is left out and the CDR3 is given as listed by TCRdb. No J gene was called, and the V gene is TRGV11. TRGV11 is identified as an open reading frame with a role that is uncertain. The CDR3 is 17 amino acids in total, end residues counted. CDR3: CTTVPAGLVFTGWFKIF.

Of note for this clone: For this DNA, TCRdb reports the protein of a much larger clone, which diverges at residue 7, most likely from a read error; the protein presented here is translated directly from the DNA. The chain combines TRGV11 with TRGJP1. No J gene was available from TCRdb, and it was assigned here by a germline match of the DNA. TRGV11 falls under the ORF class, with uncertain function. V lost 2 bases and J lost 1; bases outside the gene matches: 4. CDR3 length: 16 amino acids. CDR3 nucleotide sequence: TGTGCCTGCTGGATTAGGCGCTGTACCACTGGTTGGTTCAAGATATTT. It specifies CACWIRRCTTGWFKIF.

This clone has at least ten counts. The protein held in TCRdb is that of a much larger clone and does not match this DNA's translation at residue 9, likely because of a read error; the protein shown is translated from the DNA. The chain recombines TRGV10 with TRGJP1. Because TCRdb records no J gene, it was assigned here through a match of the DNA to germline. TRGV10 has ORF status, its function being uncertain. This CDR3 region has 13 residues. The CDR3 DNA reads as TGTGCTGCGTGGGGCGTAACTGGTGGGTTCAAGATATTT. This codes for CAAWGVTGGFKIF.

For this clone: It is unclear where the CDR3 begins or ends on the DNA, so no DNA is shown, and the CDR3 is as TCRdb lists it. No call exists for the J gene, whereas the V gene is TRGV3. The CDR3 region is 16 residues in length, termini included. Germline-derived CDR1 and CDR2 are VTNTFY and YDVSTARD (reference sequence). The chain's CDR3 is CATWDTRNSLAVEQHF.

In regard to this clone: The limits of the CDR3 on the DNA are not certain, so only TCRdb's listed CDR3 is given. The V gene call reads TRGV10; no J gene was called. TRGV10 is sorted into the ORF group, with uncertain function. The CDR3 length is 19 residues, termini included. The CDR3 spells CAAWDRIIIRNSLAVEQHF.

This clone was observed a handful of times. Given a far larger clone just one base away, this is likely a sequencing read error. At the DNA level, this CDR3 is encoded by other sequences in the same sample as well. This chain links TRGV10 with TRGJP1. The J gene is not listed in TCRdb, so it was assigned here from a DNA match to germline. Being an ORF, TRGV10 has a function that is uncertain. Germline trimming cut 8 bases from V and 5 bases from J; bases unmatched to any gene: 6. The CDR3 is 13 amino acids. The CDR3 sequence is CAAWGVTGWFKIF. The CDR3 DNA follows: TGTGCTGCGTGGGGCGTTACTGGTTGGTTCAAGATATTT.

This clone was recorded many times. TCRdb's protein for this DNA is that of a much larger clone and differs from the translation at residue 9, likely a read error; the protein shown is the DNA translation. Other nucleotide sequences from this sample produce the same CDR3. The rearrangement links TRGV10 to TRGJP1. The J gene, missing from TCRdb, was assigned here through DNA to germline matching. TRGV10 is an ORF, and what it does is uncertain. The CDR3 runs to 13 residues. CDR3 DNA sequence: TGTGCTGCGTGGGGCGTAACTGGTAGGTTCAAGATATTT. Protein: CAAWGVTGRFKIF.

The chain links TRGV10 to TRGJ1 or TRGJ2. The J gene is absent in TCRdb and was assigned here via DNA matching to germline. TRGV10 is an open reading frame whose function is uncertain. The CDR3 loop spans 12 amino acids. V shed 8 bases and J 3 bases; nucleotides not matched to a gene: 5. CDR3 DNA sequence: TGTGCTGCGTGGATGGGTTATTATAAGAAACTCTTT. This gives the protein CAAWMGYYKKLF.

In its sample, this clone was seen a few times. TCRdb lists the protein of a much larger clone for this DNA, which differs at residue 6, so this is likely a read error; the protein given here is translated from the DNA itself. The DNA for the CDR3 is TGTGCTGCGTGGGATGTGGAGAAACTCTTT. Translating it yields CAAWDVEKLF. The J gene is TRGJ1 or TRGJ2, the V gene TRGV10. Germline matching of the DNA provided the J gene here, since TCRdb leaves it blank. TRGV10 carries the ORF label, with uncertain function. J lost 11 bases, V lost 8 bases, and 7 bases had no gene match. The CDR3 runs to 10 residues.

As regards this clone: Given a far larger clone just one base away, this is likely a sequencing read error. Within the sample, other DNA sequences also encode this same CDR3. The CDR3, as DNA: TGTGCCACCTGGGATACGGATAAGAAACTCTTC. Amino acid sequence: CATWDTDKKLF. No J gene call was made, and the V gene is TRGV8. This CDR3 spans 11 amino acids. CDR1 is VENAVY and CDR2 is YDSYNSRV in the germline V gene.

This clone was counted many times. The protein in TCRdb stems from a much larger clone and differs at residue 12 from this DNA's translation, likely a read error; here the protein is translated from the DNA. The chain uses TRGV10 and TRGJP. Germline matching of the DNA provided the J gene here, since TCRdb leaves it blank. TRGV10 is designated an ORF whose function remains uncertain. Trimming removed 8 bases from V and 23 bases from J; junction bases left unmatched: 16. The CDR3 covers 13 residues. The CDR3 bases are TGTGCTGCGTGGGGCGTAACTGGTTGGTTCAAGGTATTT. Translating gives CAAWGVTGWFKVF.

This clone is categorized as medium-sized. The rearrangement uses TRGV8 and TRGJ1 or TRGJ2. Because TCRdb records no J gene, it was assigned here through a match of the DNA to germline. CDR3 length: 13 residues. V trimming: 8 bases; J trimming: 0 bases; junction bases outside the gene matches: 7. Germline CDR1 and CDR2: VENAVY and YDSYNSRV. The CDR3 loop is CATSLLNYYKKLF. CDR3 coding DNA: TGTGCCACCTCTTTACTGAATTATTATAAGAAACTCTTT.

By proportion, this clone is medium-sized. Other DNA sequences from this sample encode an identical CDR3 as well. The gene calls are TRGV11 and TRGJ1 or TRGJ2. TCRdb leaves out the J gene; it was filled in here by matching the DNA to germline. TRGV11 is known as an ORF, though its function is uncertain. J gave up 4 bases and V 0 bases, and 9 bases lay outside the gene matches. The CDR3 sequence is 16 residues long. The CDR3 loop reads CACWIRHVRSYYKKLF. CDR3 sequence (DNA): TGTGCCTGCTGGATTAGGCACGTAAGATCGTATTATAAGAAACTCTTT.

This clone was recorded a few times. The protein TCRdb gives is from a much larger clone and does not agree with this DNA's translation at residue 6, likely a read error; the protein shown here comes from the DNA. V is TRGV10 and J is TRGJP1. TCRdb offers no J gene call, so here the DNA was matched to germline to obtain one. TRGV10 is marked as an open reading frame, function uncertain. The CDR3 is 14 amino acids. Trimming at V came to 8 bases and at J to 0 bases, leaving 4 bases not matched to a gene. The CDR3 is CAAWEYTTGWFKIF. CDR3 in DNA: TGTGCTGCGTGGGAGTATACCACTGGTTGGTTCAAGATATTT.

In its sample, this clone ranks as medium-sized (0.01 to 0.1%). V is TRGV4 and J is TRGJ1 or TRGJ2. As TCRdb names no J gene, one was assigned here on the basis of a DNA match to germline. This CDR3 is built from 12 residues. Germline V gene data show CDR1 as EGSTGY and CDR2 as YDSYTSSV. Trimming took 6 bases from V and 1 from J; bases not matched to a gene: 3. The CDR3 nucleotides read TGTGCCACCTGGTCTAATTATTATAAGAAACTCTTT. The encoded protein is CATWSNYYKKLF.

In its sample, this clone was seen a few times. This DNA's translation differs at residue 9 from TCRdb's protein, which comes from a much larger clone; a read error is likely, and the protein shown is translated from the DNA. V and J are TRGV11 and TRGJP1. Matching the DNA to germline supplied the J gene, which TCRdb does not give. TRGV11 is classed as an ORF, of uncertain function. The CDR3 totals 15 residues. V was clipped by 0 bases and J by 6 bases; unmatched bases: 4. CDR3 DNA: TGTGCCTGCTGGATTAGGCACTCCTCTGGTTGGTTCAAGATATTT. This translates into CACWIRHSSGWFKIF.

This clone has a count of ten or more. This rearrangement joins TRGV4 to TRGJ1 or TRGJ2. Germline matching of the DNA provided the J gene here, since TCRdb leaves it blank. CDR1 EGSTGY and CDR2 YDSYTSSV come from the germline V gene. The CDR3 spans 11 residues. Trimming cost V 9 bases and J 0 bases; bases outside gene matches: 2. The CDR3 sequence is CATGNYYKKLF. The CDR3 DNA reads TGTGCCACCGGGAATTATTATAAGAAACTCTTT.

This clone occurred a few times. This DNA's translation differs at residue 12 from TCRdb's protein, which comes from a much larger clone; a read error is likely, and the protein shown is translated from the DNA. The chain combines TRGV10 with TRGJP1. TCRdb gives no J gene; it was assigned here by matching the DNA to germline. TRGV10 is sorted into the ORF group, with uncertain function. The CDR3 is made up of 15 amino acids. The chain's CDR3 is CAAWAPGGTGWLKIF. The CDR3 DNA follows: TGTGCTGCGTGGGCCCCCGGGGGCACTGGTTGGCTCAAGATATTT.

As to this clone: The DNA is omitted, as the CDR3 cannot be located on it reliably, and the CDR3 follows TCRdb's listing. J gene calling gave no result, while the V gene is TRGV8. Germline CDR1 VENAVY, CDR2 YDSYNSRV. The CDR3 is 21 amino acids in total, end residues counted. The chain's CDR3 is CATWDVLLPIIRNSLAVEQHF.